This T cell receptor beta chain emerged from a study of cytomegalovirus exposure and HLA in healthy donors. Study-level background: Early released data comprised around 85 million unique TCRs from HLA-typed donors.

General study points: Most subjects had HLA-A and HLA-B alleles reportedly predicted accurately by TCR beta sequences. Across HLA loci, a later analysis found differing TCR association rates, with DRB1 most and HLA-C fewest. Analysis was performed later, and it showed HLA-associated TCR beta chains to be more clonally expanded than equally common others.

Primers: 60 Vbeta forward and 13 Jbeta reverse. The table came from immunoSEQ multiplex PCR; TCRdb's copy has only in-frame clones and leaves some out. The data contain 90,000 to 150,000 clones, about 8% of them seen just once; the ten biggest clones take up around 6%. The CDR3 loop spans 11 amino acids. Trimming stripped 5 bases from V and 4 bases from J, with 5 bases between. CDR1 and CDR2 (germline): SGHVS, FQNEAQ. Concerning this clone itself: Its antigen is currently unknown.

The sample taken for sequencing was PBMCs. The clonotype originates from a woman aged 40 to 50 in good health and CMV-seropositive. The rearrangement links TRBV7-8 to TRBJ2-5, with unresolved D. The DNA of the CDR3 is TGTGCCAGCAGCCCCCGAGAGACCCAGTACTTC. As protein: CASSPRETQYF.